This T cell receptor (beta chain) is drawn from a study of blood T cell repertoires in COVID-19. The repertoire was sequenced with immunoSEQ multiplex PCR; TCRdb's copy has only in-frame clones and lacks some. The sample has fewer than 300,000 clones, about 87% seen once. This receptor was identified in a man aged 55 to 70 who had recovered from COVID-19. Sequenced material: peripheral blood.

The CDR3 coding sequence is TGCGCCAGCAGCCAAAGTCAGGCGCAAGAGACCCAGTACTTC. Translation gives CASSQSQAQETQYF. The chain links TRBV4-1 to TRBJ2-5, with D unclear. CDR3 length: 14 residues. In germline, CDR1 is MGHRA, CDR2 YSYEKL. V was pared by 2 bases and J by 2 bases, with 9 bases between.